The 31 T cell receptor beta chains given below trace back to one sample, sequenced in a study of blood T cell repertoires in COVID-19. This table comes from immunoSEQ multiplex PCR, and its TCRdb copy is limited to in-frame clones, with some not included. The sample lists around 180,000 clones; 65% to 90% were seen once. Sequencing was done on a sample of peripheral blood. The receptor set was obtained from a human donor in a cohort sampled during active COVID-19.

The J gene is TRBJ1-1, the V gene TRBV5-4; D may be TRBD1 (5 bases). The CDR3 is 12 residues long. V was pared by 2 bases and J by 10 bases, with 12 bases between. Germline V gives CDR1 SGHNT, CDR2 YYREEE (reference sequence). CDR3 region: CASSFGGAVAFF. CDR3 coding DNA: TGTGCCAGCAGCTTCGGAGGGGCGGTAGCTTTCTTT.

The chain employs TRBV9 and TRBJ1-1; 11 bases are a match to TRBD1. With V trimmed by 2 bases and J by 5 bases, 2 bases remained unmatched. Germline assignment: CDR1 SGDLS and CDR2 YYNGEE. The CDR3 has 14 amino acids. The CDR3 is CASSVGTGGTEAFF. DNA for the CDR3: TGTGCCAGCAGCGTCGGGACAGGGGGGACTGAAGCTTTCTTT.

The chain is built from TRBV7-2 and TRBJ1-3; the D is unclear. The CDR3 consists of 15 residues. V lost 1 base, J lost 0 bases, and 7 bases lay in between. Germline V gives CDR1 SGHTA, CDR2 FQGNSA. In DNA, the CDR3 is TGTGCCAGCAGCTTAGATTGGAGCTCTGGAAACACCATATATTTT. Protein sequence: CASSLDWSSGNTIYF. Full variable domain (remainder filled in from reference TRBV7-2 and TRBJ1-3): GAGVSQSPSNKVTEKGKDVELRCDPISGHTALYWYRQSLGQGLEFLIYFQGNSAPDKSGLPSDRFSAERTGGSVSTLTIQRTQQEDSAVYLCASSLDWSSGNTIYFGEGSWLTVV.

V usage is TRBV28 and J usage is TRBJ1-5, with D possibly being TRBD1 (6 bases). V was trimmed by 8 bases and J by 2 bases, leaving 16 bases between them. Per the germline V gene, CDR1 is MDHEN and CDR2 is SYDVKM. The CDR3 totals 15 residues. CDR3 in DNA: TGTGCCAGCCAAGATCCGACAGGCCGCAATCAGCCCCAGCATTTT. It encodes CASQDPTGRNQPQHF.

The chain carries TRBV19 and TRBJ1-5; tentative D call: TRBD1 (5 bases). The CDR3 has 17 amino acids. V lost 4 bases and J 1 base, leaving 17 bases between the germline ends. Germline CDR1 reads LNHDA; CDR2 reads SQIVND (reference sequence). CDR3 DNA sequence: TGTGCCAGTAGTACCTTTCAGGGTTTAGGAAGCAATCAGCCCCAGCATTTT. Protein: CASSTFQGLGSNQPQHF. Full variable domain (remainder filled in from reference TRBV19 and TRBJ1-5): DGGITQSPKYLFRKEGQNVTLSCEQNLNHDAMYWYRQDPGQGLRLIYYSQIVNDFQKGDIAEGYSVSREKKESFPLTVTSAQKNPTAFYLCASSTFQGLGSNQPQHFGDGTRLSIL.

The chain carries TRBV2 and TRBJ2-3, with a weak D call TRBD1 (5 bases). CDR3 length: 16 amino acids. Germline CDR1 is SNHLY and CDR2 is FYNNEI. Trimming shortened V by 1 base and J by 2 bases, and 13 bases separated the two germline ends. The CDR3, as DNA: TGTGCCAGCAGTGAAGGGCTGACAGCCCTCACAGATACGCAGTATTTT. Its translation: CASSEGLTALTDTQYF.

This chain uses TRBV29-1 with TRBJ1-3; D possibly corresponds to TRBD1 (6 bases). With 5 bases removed from V and 7 bases from J, the gap between germline ends came to 18 bases. Germline V gene data show CDR1 as SQVTM and CDR2 as ANQGSEA. The CDR3 is 14 residues long. The chain's CDR3 is CSVSLGGLGNTIYF. The CDR3 coding sequence is TGCAGCGTTTCCCTGGGGGGGCTTGGTAACACCATATATTTT.

The chain couples TRBV19 to TRBJ1-6; D may be TRBD1 (6 bases). This CDR3 has 14 residues. Trimming pared 7 bases from V and 4 bases from J, leaving 11 bases between. Germline CDR1 and CDR2: LNHDA and SQIVND (reference sequence). The CDR3 sequence is CASTRDTYNSPLHF. The CDR3 coding sequence is TGTGCCAGTACCCGGGACACTTATAATTCACCCCTCCACTTT. Full variable domain (outside the CDR3, taken from reference TRBV19 and TRBJ1-6): DGGITQSPKYLFRKEGQNVTLSCEQNLNHDAMYWYRQDPGQGLRLIYYSQIVNDFQKGDIAEGYSVSREKKESFPLTVTSAQKNPTAFYLCASTRDTYNSPLHFGNGTRLTVT.

The chain uses TRBV7-2 and TRBJ1-6, with D tentatively TRBD1 (6 bases). The CDR3 is 16 amino acids. Trimming took off 4 bases at V and 3 bases at J, with 13 bases between the two ends. Germline assignment: CDR1 SGHTA and CDR2 FQGNSA. The CDR3 nucleotides are TGTGCCAGCAGCTCCCCGACAGGACTCTATAATTCACCCCTCCACTTT. It codes for CASSSPTGLYNSPLHF.

The gene calls are TRBV5-1 and TRBJ1-5; D remains ambiguous. Trimming left V 2 bases short and J 4 bases short, with 10 bases between. The CDR3 is 14 residues long. Germline lookup yields CDR1 SGHRS and CDR2 YFSETQ. CDR3 bases: TGCGCCAGCAGCTTTTATGGAGAAAATCAGCCCCAGCATTTT. It codes for CASSFYGENQPQHF. The full variable domain, in which reference TRBV5-1 and TRBJ1-5 provide the parts outside the CDR3, is KAGVTQTPRYLIKTRGQQVTLSCSPISGHRSVSWYQQTPGQGLQFLFEYFSETQRNKGNFPGRFSGRQFSNSRSEMNVSTLELGDSALYLCASSFYGENQPQHFGDGTRLSIL.

The chain employs TRBV19 and TRBJ1-5; TRBD1 matches 9 bases. Germline lookup yields CDR1 LNHDA and CDR2 SQIVND (reference sequence). V lost 2 bases and J lost 1; bases outside the gene matches: 6. The CDR3 consists of 17 residues. CDR3 residues: CASSIRDRVESNQPQHF. CDR3 bases: TGTGCCAGTAGTATACGGGACAGGGTAGAAAGCAATCAGCCCCAGCATTTT. The full variable domain, its missing parts supplied by reference TRBV19 and TRBJ1-5, is DGGITQSPKYLFRKEGQNVTLSCEQNLNHDAMYWYRQDPGQGLRLIYYSQIVNDFQKGDIAEGYSVSREKKESFPLTVTSAQKNPTAFYLCASSIRDRVESNQPQHFGDGTRLSIL.

The rearrangement uses TRBV5-8 and TRBJ1-5; 11 nucleotides agree with TRBD1. This CDR3 region has 15 residues. V dropped 7 bases and J dropped 1; count of bases not matched to a gene: 4. From germline, CDR1 is SGHTS and CDR2 YDEGEE. The CDR3 DNA reads TGTGCCAGCGGACAGGGGGCCCCGAGCAATCAGCCCCAGCATTTT. It encodes CASGQGAPSNQPQHF.

This chain uses TRBV20-1 with TRBJ2-1, with 12 positions matching TRBD2. This CDR3 contains 19 residues. Trimming at V came to 3 bases and at J to 3 bases, leaving 15 bases not matched to a gene. Per germline, CDR1 DFQATT and CDR2 SNEGSKA (reference sequence). The CDR3 bases are TGCAGTGCTAGTGATGTGACTAGCGGGAGACCGACCCGCTACAATGAGCAGTTCTTC. Translating gives CSASDVTSGRPTRYNEQFF.

This clone was recorded a few times. J is TRBJ1-1 and V is TRBV25-1; TRBD1 might be the D (5 bases). Trimming removed 1 base from V and 4 bases from J, with 13 bases in between. From germline, CDR1 is MGHDK and CDR2 SYGVNS. The CDR3 length is 15 residues. CDR3 sequence reads: CASSEFLTGGTEAFF. The CDR3 DNA is TGTGCCAGCAGTGAATTCCTTACGGGGGGCACTGAAGCTTTCTTT.

V gene TRBV6-6 combines with J gene TRBJ2-1; 13 nucleotides line up with TRBD2. The germline V gene has CDR1 MNHNY and CDR2 SVGAGI (reference sequence). V dropped 6 bases and J dropped 8; count of bases not matched to a gene: 4. The CDR3 extends over 14 amino acids. CDR3 loop: CASSLTSGRYEQFF. The CDR3 DNA reads as TGTGCCAGCAGCCTGACTAGCGGGAGGTATGAGCAGTTCTTC.

DNA of the CDR3: TGTGCCAGCAGGCAGGGGGCGCAATACGAGCAGTACTTC. It codes for CASRQGAQYEQYF. The rearrangement links TRBV7-2 to TRBJ2-7; 8 bases align to TRBD1. V lost 6 bases, J lost 4 bases, and 5 bases stayed unmatched. This CDR3 is 13 amino acids long. CDR1 SGHTA and CDR2 FQGNSA come from the germline V gene.

The V gene is TRBV2, the J gene TRBJ2-7; perhaps TRBD1 as D (6 bases). Germline values: CDR1 SNHLY, CDR2 FYNNEI. The CDR3 sequence is 13 residues long. Trimming removed 2 bases from V and 5 bases from J, with 10 bases in between. The CDR3 nucleotides are TGTGCCAGCAGTGAAAGGGGGACCCACGAGCAGTACTTC. Encoded protein: CASSERGTHEQYF.

This clone showed up just once. The chain joins TRBV24-1 to TRBJ2-7; 10 nucleotides line up with TRBD1. The V segment lost 3 bases and the J segment 5 bases; nucleotides outside the gene matches: 6. The length of the CDR3 is 15 residues. The germline gives CDR1 KGHDR, CDR2 SFDVKD. CDR3 protein: CATSDPTGTGDEQYF. CDR3 nucleotide sequence: TGTGCCACCAGTGATCCTACCGGGACAGGGGACGAGCAGTACTTC.

The chain combines TRBV20-1 with TRBJ2-3; 9 bases agree with TRBD2. Germline V gene data show CDR1 as DFQATT and CDR2 as SNEGSKA (reference sequence). The CDR3 extends over 15 amino acids. The J segment lost 1 base and the V segment lost 3 bases, leaving 5 bases of the junction unmatched. The CDR3 sequence is CSASGVAGGTDTQYF. The CDR3 DNA reads TGCAGTGCTAGTGGCGTAGCGGGAGGCACAGATACGCAGTATTTT.

The gene calls are TRBV7-2 and TRBJ2-3, with 16 bases that match TRBD2. The CDR3 length is 16 residues. Germline loops: CDR1 SGHTA, CDR2 FQGNSA. Losses at the gene ends were 6 bases for V and 4 bases for J; bases not matched to a gene: 4. CDR3 protein: CASRIGTSGRADTQYF. CDR3 coding DNA: TGTGCCAGCAGGATTGGGACTAGCGGGAGGGCAGATACGCAGTATTTT.

J is TRBJ1-4 and V is TRBV5-4; 9 positions agree with TRBD1. CDR3 size: 15 residues. Per germline, CDR1 SGHNT and CDR2 YYREEE (reference sequence). Germline trimming cut 3 bases from V and 8 bases from J; bases unmatched to any gene: 8. The CDR3 sequence: CASSYGTGRREKLFF. The CDR3 nucleotides read TGTGCCAGCAGCTACGGGACAGGGAGGAGAGAAAAACTGTTTTTT.

This chain uses TRBV5-1 with TRBJ2-7, with 9 positions matching TRBD2. CDR1 is SGHRS, CDR2 YFSETQ, per germline. V shed 4 bases and J 2 bases; nucleotides not matched to a gene: 4. This CDR3 contains 14 residues. The CDR3 region has the DNA TGCGCCAGCAGCCGGGCGGGGGGGGCCTACGAGCAGTACTTC. Its translation is CASSRAGGAYEQYF.

The rearrangement joins TRBV19 to TRBJ2-5; TRBD2 matches 13 bases. Germline assignment: CDR1 LNHDA and CDR2 SQIVND (reference sequence). J lost 1 base, V lost 4 bases, and 3 bases had no gene match. This CDR3 region has 16 residues. The CDR3: CASSNRLAGGQETQYF. The CDR3 nucleotides read TGTGCCAGTAGTAACCGACTAGCGGGGGGCCAAGAGACCCAGTACTTC.

This clone showed up just once. This chain links TRBV10-2 with TRBJ1-2, with 7 nucleotides matching TRBD1. Unmatched junction bases numbered 2, after V lost 3 bases and J lost 4 bases. There are 13 residues in the CDR3. Germline-derived CDR1 and CDR2 are WSHSY and SAAADI. CDR3 nucleotide sequence: TGCGCCAGCAGTGACAGGGGGACCTATGGCTACACCTTC. Translating gives CASSDRGTYGYTF.

CDR3 region: CASSYGANLYEQYF. DNA of the CDR3: TGTGCCAGCTCATACGGTGCAAACCTCTACGAGCAGTACTTC. The rearrangement links TRBV18 to TRBJ2-7; D is uncertain. The CDR3 extends over 14 amino acids. Trimming cost V 5 bases and J 3 bases, with 14 bases left between them. Germline V gene sequence: CDR1 KGHSH, CDR2 LQKENI.

The chain couples TRBV5-1 to TRBJ2-1; D might be TRBD2 (6 bases). The CDR3 runs to 15 residues. CDR1 SGHRS and CDR2 YFSETQ come from the germline V gene. V lost 5 bases and J 9 bases, leaving 21 bases between the germline ends. CDR3: CASSEEGARFSEQFF. CDR3 bases: TGCGCCAGCAGTGAGGAGGGAGCTAGGTTTTCTGAGCAGTTCTTC.

V usage is TRBV7-3 and J usage is TRBJ2-1; 9 bases align to TRBD2. The CDR3 consists of 15 residues. CDR1 and CDR2 (germline): SGHTA, FQGTGA. V gave up 5 bases and J gave up 4 bases; unmatched junction bases: 6. In nucleotides, the CDR3 is TGTGCCAGCAGCCTAAGCGGGAGGACGTACAATGAGCAGTTCTTC. Translating gives CASSLSGRTYNEQFF.

The chain recombines TRBV6-5 with TRBJ1-5; no reliable D call. The CDR3 has 13 residues. Trimming removed 4 bases from V and 2 bases from J, with 6 bases in between. The germline CDR1 and CDR2 sequences are MNHEY and SVGAGI. The CDR3 nucleotides read TGTGCCAGCAGTTGGGCCGGCAATCAGCCCCAGCATTTT. Translated: CASSWAGNQPQHF.

V is TRBV5-1 and J is TRBJ1-1; weak D call: TRBD1 (5 bases). The CDR3 contains 16 residues. Germline V gene data show CDR1 as SGHRS and CDR2 as YFSETQ. V was cut by 2 bases and J by 1 base, with 15 bases left in between. The CDR3 reads CASSFVGSDRNTEAFF. CDR3 DNA: TGCGCCAGCAGCTTTGTTGGGTCAGACAGGAACACTGAAGCTTTCTTT. Based on the CDR3 plus reference TRBV5-1 and TRBJ1-1, the full variable domain is KAGVTQTPRYLIKTRGQQVTLSCSPISGHRSVSWYQQTPGQGLQFLFEYFSETQRNKGNFPGRFSGRQFSNSRSEMNVSTLELGDSALYLCASSFVGSDRNTEAFFGQGTRLTVV.

This clone showed up just a few times. The chain combines TRBV11-2 with TRBJ2-7; 11 bases line up with TRBD2. The V and J ends lost 4 bases and 7 bases, in that order; junction bases with no gene match: 15. The CDR3 loop spans 17 amino acids. The V gene's germline CDR1 is SGHAT and CDR2 FQNNGV. The CDR3 region is CASSSRTSGYHTREQYF. The CDR3 coding sequence is TGTGCCAGCAGCTCCCGGACTAGCGGGTATCATACGAGAGAGCAGTACTTC.

The rearrangement joins TRBV27 to TRBJ1-2, with 10 positions matching TRBD1. After removal of 2 bases from V and 2 bases from J, the junction contained 2 bases not matched to a gene. Germline-derived CDR1 and CDR2 are MNHEY and SMNVEV (reference sequence). CDR3 size: 15 residues. The CDR3 protein is CASSLRGQGNYGYTF. The CDR3 DNA sequence: TGTGCCAGCAGTTTACGGGGACAGGGGAACTATGGCTACACCTTC.